This is a list of T cell receptor beta chains from one sample in a study of OX40 agonist ivuxolimab in advanced cancers. Sequencing was performed with immunoSEQ multiplex PCR; in TCRdb, only in-frame clones are kept and a portion is missing. Of tens of thousands of clones listed, more than 85% are singletons. Here the sequenced sample was CD4+ or CD8+ T cells sorted from blood, taken in a trial of the OX40 agonist ivuxolimab. The receptors come from an adult with an advanced solid tumor such as melanoma, head and neck, liver or kidney cancer. Each CDR3 is given with its conserved first and last residue. The D gene is left open where the match is weak. For some rows the clone size is stated as once, few or many, or as a class when expanded; others skip it.

clone size | CDR3 length | J gene | D gene | V gene | CDR3 DNA | CDR3 protein
. | 14 | TRBJ2-1 | . | TRBV6-1 | TGTGCCAGCCAGCCGGTCGGGCCCTACAATGAGCAGTTCTTC | CASQPVGPYNEQFF
. | 12 | TRBJ2-2 | . | TRBV5-1 | TGCGCCAGCAGCTCGGGCACCGGGGAGCTGTTTTTT | CASSSGTGELFF
few | 14 | TRBJ2-1 | TRBD2 | TRBV4-3 | TGCGCCAGCAGCCAAGAGACTAGCGGAAATTTACAGTTCTTC | CASSQETSGNLQFF
. | 12 | TRBJ1-3 | . | TRBV30 | TGTGCCTGGAGGGACTTAGGAAACACCATATATTTT | CAWRDLGNTIYF
. | 16 | TRBJ2-7 | . | TRBV19 | TGTGCCAGTAGTATAGCGGCGGCGGGAAAAGAACGAGGGCAGTACTTC | CASSIAAAGKERGQYF
. | 13 | TRBJ2-3 | . | TRBV29-1 | TGCAGCGTTCGTCGGGAGCTGTGGGATACGCAGTATTTT | CSVRRELWDTQYF
. | 13 | TRBJ2-7 | TRBD1 | TRBV2 | TGTGCCAGCCTGGGACAGTTACCCGGCAACCCGTACTTC | CASLGQLPGNPYF
. | 13 | TRBJ2-7 | . | TRBV7-2 | TGTGCCAGCCTCCGGGACACCAACTACGAGCAGTACTTC | CASLRDTNYEQYF
once | 13 | TRBJ1-1 | . | TRBV6-1 | TGTGCCAGCAGTGACAGGGAAAACACTGAAGCTTTCTTT | CASSDRENTEAFF
. | 15 | TRBJ1-2 | . | TRBV12-5 | TGTGCTAGTGGTTCCCGTAGGTCAGGGGCGGAAGGCTACACCTTC | CASGSRRSGAEGYTF
. | 13 | TRBJ2-1 | . | TRBV28 | TGTGCCAGCAGTCATCCCTCCTACAATGAGCAGTTCTTC | CASSHPSYNEQFF
. | 13 | TRBJ1-2 | TRBD1 | TRBV30 | TGTGCCTGGAGTGCACAGGGGAACTATGGCTACACCTTC | CAWSAQGNYGYTF
. | 13 | TRBJ2-5 | . | TRBV7-9 | TGTGCCAGCAGCCAAGGTCATGTCGAGACCCAGTACTTC | CASSQGHVETQYF
. | 18 | TRBJ1-2 | . | TRBV13 | TGTGCCAGCAGCTTAGGTCCAGGGGCTTCGCCTGCTAACTATGGCTACACCTTC | CASSLGPGASPANYGYTF
. | 15 | TRBJ1-4 | . | TRBV6-5 | TGTGCCAGCAGTTACCAGGGCATGACTAATGAAAAACTGTTTTTT | CASSYQGMTNEKLFF
. | 16 | TRBJ2-7 | . | TRBV2 | TGTGCCAGCAGAGAATCGGGACTTCCCTTACCCTACGAGCAGTACTTC | CASRESGLPLPYEQYF
. | 15 | TRBJ1-4 | TRBD1 | TRBV10-1 | TGCGCCAGCAGAACCCGACAGGGTCCCTACCATAAAACTGTTTTT | CASRTRQGPYHKTVF
. | 16 | TRBJ2-5 | . | TRBV5-1 | TGCGCCAGCAGCTCCGGTTTTCCATCGGGTGGGGAGACCCAGTACTTC | CASSSGFPSGGETQYF
. | 14 | TRBJ1-1 | TRBD1 | TRBV2 | TGTGCCAGCAGACCACAGGGGGCAAGAACTGAAGCTTTCTTT | CASRPQGARTEAFF
. | 13 | TRBJ1-3 | . | TRBV7-9 | TGTGCCAGCAGCTTCAATACGGATAACACCATATATTTT | CASSFNTDNTIYF
. | 13 | TRBJ2-7 | . | TRBV27 | TGTGCCAGCAGTTCCAGCGGGTGGAACGAGCAGTACTTC | CASSSSGWNEQYF
. | 13 | TRBJ1-2 | . | TRBV29-1 | TGCAGCGTGGGGGCCGGGACCTCATATGGCTACACCTTC | CSVGAGTSYGYTF
. | 15 | TRBJ2-7 | TRBD2 | TRBV7-9 | TGTGCCAGCAGCCCCCCTAGCGGGAACTCCTACGAGCAGTACTTC | CASSPPSGNSYEQYF
. | 15 | TRBJ1-5 | . | TRBV5-6 | TGTGCCAGCAGCTTGGGACAGGCTAGCAATCAGCCCCAGCATTTT | CASSLGQASNQPQHF
. | 13 | TRBJ2-7 | . | TRBV23-1 | TGCGCCAGGACCGGGACATCTTCCTACGAGCAGTACTTC | CARTGTSSYEQYF
. | 15 | TRBJ2-7 | TRBD1 | TRBV29-1 | TGCAGCGTTACCGGGACAGGCCAGAGCTCCTACGAGCAGTACTTC | CSVTGTGQSSYEQYF
. | 15 | TRBJ2-2 | TRBD1 | TRBV6-5 | TGTGCCAGCAGCAAGGACAGGGGGCTTACCGGGGAGCTGTTTTTT | CASSKDRGLTGELFF
. | 14 | TRBJ1-6 | . | TRBV28 | TGTGCCAGCAGTTTAAGCAAGGGGGATTCACCCCTCCACTTT | CASSLSKGDSPLHF
. | 16 | TRBJ2-5 | TRBD2 | TRBV5-1 | TGCGCCAGCAGCACGGGACTAGCGGGAGAGGTGGAGACCCAGTACTTC | CASSTGLAGEVETQYF
. | 14 | TRBJ2-5 | TRBD1 | TRBV6-1 | TGTGCCAGCAGTGATTGGCAGGGGGCCGAGACCCAGTACTTC | CASSDWQGAETQYF
. | 14 | TRBJ1-3 | TRBD1 | TRBV7-9 | TGTGCCAGCAGCCCCGGGACAGGGAAAACCACCATATATTTT | CASSPGTGKTTIYF
once | 15 | TRBJ2-2 | TRBD1 | TRBV5-1 | TGCGCCAGCAGCACGGGACAGGGCATCACCGGGGAGCTGTTTTTT | CASSTGQGITGELFF
. | 15 | TRBJ2-7 | TRBD1 | TRBV11-1 | TGTGCCAGCAGCCAGCCGGGACAGGGGATATACGAGCAGTACTTC | CASSQPGQGIYEQYF
. | 13 | TRBJ2-7 | . | TRBV7-2 | TGTGCCAGCAGCCTAGACGGAACCTACGAGCAGTACTTC | CASSLDGTYEQYF
. | 14 | TRBJ1-5 | . | TRBV12-5 | TGTGCTAGTGCCCTTGACTCCCACGAAGGGCCCCAGCATTTT | CASALDSHEGPQHF
. | 11 | TRBJ2-7 | . | TRBV20-1 | TGCAGTGCTAGAACCCCTTACGAGCAGTACTTC | CSARTPYEQYF
. | 13 | TRBJ2-7 | . | TRBV19 | TGTGCCAGTAGTCCAACGGGACCCTACGAGCAGTACTTC | CASSPTGPYEQYF
. | 11 | TRBJ1-2 | . | TRBV6-1 | TGTGCCAGCAGTGTTGCCTTTGGCTACACCTTC | CASSVAFGYTF
. | 13 | TRBJ1-1 | . | TRBV18 | TGTGCCAGCTCACCGAATAGGGACACTGAAGCTTTCTTT | CASSPNRDTEAFF
. | 13 | TRBJ1-1 | . | TRBV18 | TGTGCCAGCTTCCCCACGGCAGACACTGAAGCTTTCTTT | CASFPTADTEAFF
. | 12 | TRBJ2-5 | . | TRBV2 | TGTGCCAGCGTTAGAGGGAGTGAGACCCAGTACTTC | CASVRGSETQYF
. | 16 | TRBJ2-7 | TRBD1 | TRBV18 | TGTGCCAGCTCACTAAAGGACAGGGGGCCACTACACGAGCAGTACTTC | CASSLKDRGPLHEQYF
. | 15 | TRBJ2-5 | TRBD1 | TRBV7-9 | TGTGCCAGCAGCGTCCCCGGGACAGGGACGGAGACCCAGTACTTC | CASSVPGTGTETQYF
. | 14 | TRBJ2-7 | TRBD2 | TRBV28 | TGTGCCAGCAGTCACCCCAGCGGGAGCCAGAGTTGGTACTTC | CASSHPSGSQSWYF
. | 14 | TRBJ2-3 | . | TRBV23-1 | TGCGCCAGCTTGCGCCAAACAGACACAGATACGCAGTATTTT | CASLRQTDTDTQYF
. | 15 | TRBJ2-3 | TRBD2 | TRBV11-2 | TGTGCCAGCAGCTTAGGCGGGGGGATCACAGATACGCAGTATTTT | CASSLGGGITDTQYF
. | 13 | TRBJ2-7 | . | TRBV6-1 | TGTGCCAGCAATTCGGGCGTAGGCTACGAGCAGTACTTC | CASNSGVGYEQYF
. | 14 | TRBJ1-4 | . | TRBV18 | TGTGCCAGCTCCCAGGAGGCAACTAATGAAAAACTGTTTTTT | CASSQEATNEKLFF
. | 14 | TRBJ1-5 | . | TRBV4-2 | TGTGCCAGCAGTCATGATGGGCCCTCTCAGCCCCAGCATTTT | CASSHDGPSQPQHF
. | 18 | TRBJ2-7 | . | TRBV19 | TGTGCCAGTAGTATAGATTGGGTTGCGGGGAAGGACTCCTACGAGCAGTACTTC | CASSIDWVAGKDSYEQYF